Following are 12 T cell receptor beta chains from one sample sequenced in a study of blood T cell repertoires in COVID-19. Here immunoSEQ multiplex PCR was the method, and the copy in TCRdb shows in-frame clones only, minus some. Here the sample spans tens of thousands of clones, 88% being singletons. The sequenced sample was peripheral blood. The receptors here all came from a woman aged 70 to 79 with acute or convalescent COVID-19.

This clone was observed a handful of times. This rearrangement joins TRBV28 to TRBJ1-5; D gene unclear. Germline CDR1 reads MDHEN; CDR2 reads SYDVKM. This CDR3 has 13 residues. With 6 bases removed from V and 4 bases from J, the gap between germline ends came to 10 bases. The CDR3 coding sequence is TGTGCCAGCAGGCATAGGAGAAATCAGCCCCAGCATTTT. It specifies CASRHRRNQPQHF.

V and J are TRBV7-3 and TRBJ2-3; 9 bases agree with TRBD1. The CDR3 loop spans 15 amino acids. Per the germline V gene, CDR1 is SGHTA and CDR2 is FQGTGA. J lost 3 bases, V lost 4 bases, and 5 bases had no gene match. CDR3 bases: TGTGCCAGCAGCTCAGGACAGGGGAGAACAGATACGCAGTATTTT. It is translated as CASSSGQGRTDTQYF. The whole variable domain, remainder taken from reference TRBV7-3 and TRBJ2-3, is GAGVSQTPSNKVTEKGKYVELRCDPISGHTALYWYRQSLGQGPEFLIYFQGTGAADDSGLPNDRFFAVRPEGSVSTLKIQRTERGDSAVYLCASSSGQGRTDTQYFGPGTRLTVL.

The genes are TRBV5-1 and TRBJ1-6; perhaps TRBD1 as D (5 bases). This CDR3 region has 13 residues. The germline gives CDR1 SGHRS, CDR2 YFSETQ. V lost 5 bases and J 7 bases, leaving 10 bases between the germline ends. The CDR3 is CASSTGDNSPLHF. CDR3 DNA: TGCGCCAGCAGTACAGGTGACAATTCACCCCTCCACTTT.

The rearrangement uses TRBV6-1 and TRBJ1-6; possibly TRBD1 for D (6 bases). CDR1 and CDR2 from the germline V gene are MNHNS and SASEGT. The CDR3 consists of 15 residues. The germline V and J ends were trimmed by 1 base and 10 bases, with 14 bases remaining between them. The CDR3 DNA follows: TGTGCCAGCAGTGAAGTGAGGGGGGGACGATCACCCCTCCACTTT. Amino acids: CASSEVRGGRSPLHF.

The J gene is TRBJ2-1, the V gene TRBV7-8; a weak D match, TRBD2 (5 bases). The CDR3 length is 13 residues. The V and J ends lost 4 bases and 6 bases respectively, with 10 bases between them. Germline V lookup: CDR1 SGHVS, CDR2 FQNEAQ. CDR3 residues: CASSSQLGNEQFF. The CDR3 DNA is TGTGCCAGCAGCTCGCAACTAGGCAATGAGCAGTTCTTC.

The chain combines TRBV5-1 with TRBJ1-6; tentatively, D is TRBD1 (5 bases). Germline V lookup: CDR1 SGHRS, CDR2 YFSETQ. CDR3 length: 16 amino acids. Trimming stripped 1 base from V and 7 bases from J, with 15 bases between. DNA for the CDR3: TGCGCCAGCAGCTTGTTATCCCCAGGGTCGAATTCACCCCTCCACTTT. As protein: CASSLLSPGSNSPLHF.

The rearrangement joins TRBV15 to TRBJ2-2; tentative D call: TRBD1 (6 bases). Per germline, CDR1 LNHNV and CDR2 YYDKDF (reference sequence). The CDR3 sequence is 15 residues long. Trimming pared 1 base from V and 4 bases from J, leaving 10 bases between. The CDR3 reads CATSRAGQTTGELFF. The CDR3 DNA is TGTGCCACCAGCAGAGCCGGACAGACCACCGGGGAGCTGTTTTTT.

This chain's CDR3 is CASTRTGAGSPLHF. The CDR3 nucleotides are TGTGCCAGCACCAGGACAGGAGCGGGTTCACCCCTCCACTTT. V and J are TRBV6-5 and TRBJ1-6; 7 nucleotides match TRBD1. The CDR3 has 14 amino acids. With 7 bases clipped from V and 9 bases from J, the junction kept 9 bases outside the gene matches. Germline values: CDR1 MNHEY, CDR2 SVGAGI.

This clone was found a few times. The chain uses TRBV30 and TRBJ2-3, with 7 bases fitting TRBD2. Per germline, CDR1 GTSNPN and CDR2 SVGIG (reference sequence). The CDR3 runs to 15 residues. Germline trimming cut 2 bases from V and 0 bases from J; bases unmatched to any gene: 5. CDR3 loop: CAWSSSGPSTDTQYF. CDR3 bases: TGTGCCTGGAGTTCTAGCGGCCCTAGCACAGATACGCAGTATTTT.

The chain employs TRBV9 and TRBJ2-7; 13 bases are shared with TRBD2. This CDR3 spans 14 amino acids. J lost 7 bases, V lost 4 bases, and 5 bases had no gene match. Germline CDR1 is SGDLS and CDR2 is YYNGEE. CDR3 sequence reads: CASSTSGGAGEQYF. CDR3 coding DNA: TGTGCCAGCAGCACTAGCGGGGGGGCAGGGGAGCAGTACTTC.

This rearrangement joins TRBV11-3 to TRBJ2-5; no firm D call. V shed 5 bases and J shed 4 bases, with 17 bases lying between them. CDR3 length equals 15 residues. CDR1 is SGHNT, CDR2 YENEEA, per germline. CDR3 loop: CASSLGLGSGETQYF. For the CDR3, the DNA is TGTGCCAGCAGCCTAGGGCTGGGTTCGGGAGAGACCCAGTACTTC. The full variable domain, completed using reference TRBV11-3 and TRBJ2-5, is EAGVVQSPRYKIIEKKQPVAFWCNPISGHNTLYWYLQNLGQGPELLIRYENEEAVDDSQLPKDRFSAERLKGVDSTLKIQPAELGDSAVYLCASSLGLGSGETQYFGPGTRLLVL.

In DNA form, the CDR3 reads TGTGCCAGCGGAGGTTCAGAGAATGAGCAGTTCTTC. Its translation: CASGGSENEQFF. The rearrangement joins TRBV2 to TRBJ2-1; perhaps TRBD2 as D (5 bases). This CDR3 spans 12 amino acids. Trimming shortened V by 8 bases and J by 7 bases, and 12 bases separated the two germline ends. In germline, CDR1 is SNHLY, CDR2 FYNNEI.